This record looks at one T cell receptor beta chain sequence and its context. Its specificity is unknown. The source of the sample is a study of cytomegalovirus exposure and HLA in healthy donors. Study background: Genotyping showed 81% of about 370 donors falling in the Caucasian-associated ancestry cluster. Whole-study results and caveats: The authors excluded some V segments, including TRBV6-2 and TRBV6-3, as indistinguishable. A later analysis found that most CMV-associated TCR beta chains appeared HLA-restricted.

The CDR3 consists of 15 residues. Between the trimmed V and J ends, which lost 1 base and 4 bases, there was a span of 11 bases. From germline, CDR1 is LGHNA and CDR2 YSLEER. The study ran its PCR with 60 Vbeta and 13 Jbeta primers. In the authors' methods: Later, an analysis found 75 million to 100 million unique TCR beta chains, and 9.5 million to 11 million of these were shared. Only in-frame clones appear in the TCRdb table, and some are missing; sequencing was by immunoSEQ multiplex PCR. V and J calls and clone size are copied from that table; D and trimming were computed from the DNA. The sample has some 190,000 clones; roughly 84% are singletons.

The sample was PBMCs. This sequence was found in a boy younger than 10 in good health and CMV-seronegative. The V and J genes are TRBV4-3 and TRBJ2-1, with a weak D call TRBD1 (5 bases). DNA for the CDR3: TGCGCCAGCAGCCAAGGTACAGGCCCATACAATGAGCAGTTCTTC. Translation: CASSQGTGPYNEQFF.